This T cell receptor beta chain was sequenced for a study of shared clonotypes between healthy human individuals. Repertoires were generated with immunoSEQ multiplex PCR, while TCRdb's copy carries only in-frame clones and drops some. The sample comprises roughly 1,500,000 clones, roughly 98% of which are singletons, and about 0.45% rests with the top ten. The germline CDR1 and CDR2 sequences are MNHEY and SMNVEV (reference sequence). The trim removed 7 bases at V and 7 bases at J, leaving 12 bases unmatched. This CDR3 spans 16 amino acids. The rearrangement joins TRBV27 to TRBJ2-1, with 11 bases aligning to TRBD2. The source material was naive CD4+ T cells sorted from blood. Subset reported: CD45RA+ positively selected. The source is a man under 40 in good health. CDR3 sequence reads: CASNFLTSGRGNEQFF. The CDR3 DNA reads TGTGCCAGCAACTTCCTTACTAGCGGGAGAGGGAATGAGCAGTTCTTC.